This entry lists 25 T cell receptor beta chains sequenced from one sample in a study of T cell changes during pregnancy in multiple sclerosis (dated by TCRdb to the late 2010s). The library was prepared using the immunoSEQ multiplex PCR assay. Not all clones reach the TCRdb copy of this immuneACCESS table, which keeps in-frame sequences only. Checked studies attribute under half of the gap to unresolved V genes and leave the rest unexplained. Present in this sample are approximately 37,000 clones, approximately 92% of which were seen just once. Together, the top ten hold 1.2% of the sample. The sample was CD4+ T cells from peripheral blood mononuclear cells, taken in the first trimester of pregnancy. The receptors come from a female donor with multiple sclerosis, enrolled in a pregnancy study.

The chain couples TRBV6-5 to TRBJ2-5; 7 bases line up with TRBD1. The end of the DNA is better explained by TRBJ2-7, so the J call may be wrong. The CDR3 totals 13 residues. Germline CDR1 reads MNHEY; CDR2 reads SVGAGI. In DNA, the CDR3 is TGTGCCAGCAGTTACTCAGGGGGCCACGAGCAGTACTTC. Protein product: CASSYSGGHEQYF.

J is TRBJ2-5 and V is TRBV9, with TRBD2 as a possible D gene (6 bases). Trimming removed 3 bases at V and 5 bases at J, with 20 bases between. CDR1 is SGDLS and CDR2 is YYNGEE in the germline V gene. The CDR3 consists of 16 residues. CDR3 amino acids: CASSGTGVPSMETQYF. In DNA form, the CDR3 reads TGTGCCAGCAGCGGAACGGGAGTACCGTCGATGGAGACCCAGTACTTC.

The J gene is TRBJ2-2, the V gene TRBV5-1, with 10 bases fitting TRBD1. The CDR3 sequence is 15 residues long. Germline V CDR1 and CDR2: SGHRS, YFSETQ. The junction had 5 bases not matched to a gene; V was cut back by 4 bases and J by 5 bases. CDR3 nucleotides: TGCGCCAGCAGCCTCTGGACAGGGGGAACCGGGGAGCTGTTTTTT. It translates to CASSLWTGGTGELFF.

The chain uses TRBV6-5 and TRBJ2-1; TRBD2 agrees at 11 bases. Germline values: CDR1 MNHEY, CDR2 SVGAGI. CDR3 size: 15 residues. The V and J ends lost 4 bases and 9 bases, in that order; junction bases with no gene match: 8. The CDR3 sequence: CASSSVLAGVLEQFF. Written as DNA, the CDR3 is TGTGCCAGCAGTTCCGTACTAGCGGGAGTTCTTGAGCAGTTCTTC.

V is TRBV6-1 and J is TRBJ1-5, with TRBD1 as a possible D gene (5 bases). This CDR3 contains 14 residues. V was pared by 6 bases and J by 5 bases, with 14 bases between. Per germline, CDR1 MNHNS and CDR2 SASEGT. CDR3 nucleotides: TGTGCCAGCAGCCAGACGGGGGGGGATCAGCCCCAGCATTTT. This translates into CASSQTGGDQPQHF.

This clone has a single count. The chain joins TRBV30 to TRBJ2-7; maybe TRBD2 (7 bases). The ends were cut back, 2 bases at V and 7 bases at J, with 15 bases in the middle. Germline CDR1 is GTSNPN and CDR2 is SVGIG (reference sequence). CDR3 length: 13 amino acids. CDR3 sequence (DNA): TGTGCCTGGAGTCCGATTAGGGGGGGGGAGCAGTACTTC. Translation: CAWSPIRGGEQYF.

The V gene is TRBV4-2, the J gene TRBJ2-3; 10 positions agree with TRBD2. This CDR3 spans 15 amino acids. Germline CDR1 reads LGHNA; CDR2 reads YNFKEQ. V was pared by 0 bases and J by 4 bases, with 1 base of the junction left unmatched. The CDR3 loop reads CASSQDGLAADTQYF. Here the CDR3 DNA reads TGTGCCAGCAGCCAAGATGGACTAGCGGCAGATACGCAGTATTTT.

The genes are TRBV12-5 and TRBJ2-1; 9 positions agree with TRBD1. The CDR3 is made up of 16 amino acids. V was clipped by 6 bases and J by 0 bases; unmatched bases: 6. CDR1 is LGHNT, CDR2 FRNRAP, per germline. Here the CDR3 DNA reads TGTGCTAGTGGCCCCGGACAGGGGAGCTCCTACAATGAGCAGTTCTTC. This encodes CASGPGQGSSYNEQFF.

This chain joins TRBV6-6 and TRBJ2-5; D is ambiguous. With 0 bases removed from V and 1 base from J, the gap between germline ends came to 6 bases. Germline CDR1 is MNHNY and CDR2 is SVGAGI (reference sequence). The CDR3 sequence is 14 residues long. CDR3 DNA sequence: TGTGCCAGCAGTTACTCCTCCAGCCAAGAGACCCAGTACTTC. Protein sequence: CASSYSSSQETQYF.

V usage is TRBV18 and J usage is TRBJ2-3, with TRBD2 as a possible D gene (6 bases). Trimming cost V 3 bases and J 0 bases, with 7 bases left between them. The CDR3 length is 14 residues. Germline V CDR1 and CDR2: KGHSH, LQKENI. CDR3 protein: CASSPGRSTDTQYF. The CDR3 coding sequence is TGTGCCAGCTCACCGGGGAGGAGCACAGATACGCAGTATTTT.

The genes are TRBV7-2 and TRBJ2-6; 7 bases are a match to TRBD1. Germline CDR1 reads SGHTA; CDR2 reads FQGNSA. The CDR3 spans 15 residues. Trimming at V came to 4 bases and at J to 2 bases, leaving 2 bases not matched to a gene. CDR3: CASSSGQPGANVLTF. CDR3 bases: TGTGCCAGCAGCTCGGGACAGCCTGGGGCCAACGTCCTGACTTTC.

The CDR3 sequence: CASVQGLEAFF. The CDR3, as DNA: TGTGCCAGCGTACAGGGCCTTGAAGCTTTCTTT. The chain carries TRBV2 and TRBJ1-1, with D maybe TRBD1 (6 bases). The CDR3 length is 11 residues. Deletions cut 8 bases from V and 7 bases from J, with 11 bases between. Germline loops: CDR1 SNHLY, CDR2 FYNNEI.

The chain links TRBV12-5 to TRBJ2-3; no definite D call. The CDR3 runs to 14 residues. V lost 5 bases and J 3 bases, leaving 12 bases between the germline ends. Germline V gene data show CDR1 as LGHNT and CDR2 as FRNRAP. The CDR3 DNA sequence: TGTGCTAGTGGTCACGGAGATGGGACAGATACGCAGTATTTT. Translation gives CASGHGDGTDTQYF.

The CDR3 coding sequence is TGTGCCAGCAGCCTTGAGGACAGGGGAAGCAATGAGCAGTTCTTC. It encodes CASSLEDRGSNEQFF. This chain links TRBV5-4 with TRBJ2-1; the match to TRBD1 covers 9 bases. This CDR3 is 15 amino acids long. Germline lookup yields CDR1 SGHNT and CDR2 YYREEE (reference sequence). Trimming at V came to 4 bases and at J to 6 bases, leaving 8 bases not matched to a gene.

The V call is TRBV2, the J call TRBJ1-3; no firm D call. Trimming pared 6 bases from V and 7 bases from J, leaving 13 bases between. This CDR3 has 13 amino acids. Germline loops: CDR1 SNHLY, CDR2 FYNNEI. As DNA, the CDR3 is TGTGCCAGCAGCGTGAAAGGGAGCAACACCATATATTTT. Encoded protein: CASSVKGSNTIYF. The full variable domain, its missing parts supplied by reference TRBV2 and TRBJ1-3, is EPEVTQTPSHQVTQMGQEVILRCVPISNHLYFYWYRQILGQKVEFLVSFYNNEISEKSEIFDDQFSVERPDGSNFTLKIRSTKLEDSAMYFCASSVKGSNTIYFGEGSWLTVV.

This sequence joins TRBV5-1 and TRBJ2-5, with TRBD2 matching over 7 bases. Trimming took 0 bases from V and 3 from J; bases not matched to a gene: 8. The CDR3 extends over 16 amino acids. Germline V gives CDR1 SGHRS, CDR2 YFSETQ. Written as DNA, the CDR3 is TGCGCCAGCAGCTTGGGTTTCGGGACTAAAGAAGAGACCCAGTACTTC. It yields the protein CASSLGFGTKEETQYF.

The rearrangement joins TRBV6-1 to TRBJ2-1; TRBD2 aligns across 7 bases. The CDR3 contains 14 residues. V was pared by 8 bases and J by 4 bases, with 8 bases of the junction left unmatched. Germline V gene data show CDR1 as MNHNS and CDR2 as SASEGT. This chain's CDR3 is CASQTSVGYNEQFF. CDR3 coding DNA: TGTGCCAGCCAAACTAGCGTGGGTTACAATGAGCAGTTCTTC.

The chain employs TRBV28 and TRBJ2-6, with D unclear. CDR3 length: 20 amino acids. CDR1 and CDR2 from the germline V gene are MDHEN and SYDVKM. Deletions cut 2 bases from V and 0 bases from J, with 20 bases between. CDR3 nucleotides: TGTGCCAGCAGTTTAGACTCCCGGAGCCATGCCTTCTCTGGGGCCAACGTCCTGACTTTC. Amino acids: CASSLDSRSHAFSGANVLTF. The full variable domain, rest sourced from reference TRBV28 and TRBJ2-6, is DVKVTQSSRYLVKRTGEKVFLECVQDMDHENMFWYRQDPGLGLRLIYFSYDVKMKEKGDIPEGYSVSREKKERFSLILESASTNQTSMYLCASSLDSRSHAFSGANVLTFGAGSRLTVL.

A remark on this clone: The conserved phenylalanine or tryptophan is not found at the CDR3 terminus, so this likely reflects a read error. The limits of the CDR3 on the DNA are not certain, so only TCRdb's listed CDR3 is given. The CDR3 sequence is CASSNADRGTY. V usage is TRBV21-1 and J usage is TRBJ2-3; the table's D call of TRBD1 was not tested on the DNA. TRBV21-1 constitutes a pseudogene. The CDR3 length equals 11 residues, ends included.

The chain uses TRBV25-1 and TRBJ2-1; 13 nucleotides agree with TRBD2. The CDR3 runs to 18 residues. Germline V gene sequence: CDR1 MGHDK, CDR2 SYGVNS. After removal of 6 bases from V and 6 bases from J, the junction contained 14 bases not matched to a gene. The CDR3 protein is CASRGTSGIHTLFNEQFF. In nucleotides, the CDR3 is TGTGCCAGCAGAGGGACTAGCGGGATTCACACCCTATTCAATGAGCAGTTCTTC.

This chain connects TRBV30 to TRBJ2-6, with D possibly TRBD2 on 5 matching bases. The V end lost 5 bases, the J end lost 0 bases, and 8 bases lay between the germline ends. The CDR3 spans 14 residues. The germline CDR1 and CDR2 sequences are GTSNPN and SVGIG (reference sequence). The DNA of the CDR3 is TGTGCCTGGGAGGGTCACTCTGGGGCCAACGTCCTGACTTTC. Encoded protein: CAWEGHSGANVLTF.

J is TRBJ2-1 and V is TRBV19; 7 bases map to TRBD2. The CDR3 loop spans 13 amino acids. V dropped 8 bases and J dropped 8; count of bases not matched to a gene: 9. CDR1 and CDR2 (germline): LNHDA, SQIVND (reference sequence). CDR3 DNA sequence: TGTGCCAGTCGTCCGGGACTAACCTATGAGCAGTTCTTC. Its protein product is CASRPGLTYEQFF.

The rearrangement uses TRBV5-4 and TRBJ2-3; D possibly corresponds to TRBD2 (6 bases). The V gene lost 1 base and the J gene lost 1 base, with 10 bases spanning the gap. From germline, CDR1 is SGHNT and CDR2 YYREEE (reference sequence). The CDR3 totals 15 residues. CDR3 sequence: CASSLSSSGTDTQYF. The CDR3 DNA reads TGTGCCAGCAGCTTGTCGTCTAGCGGCACAGATACGCAGTATTTT.

V is TRBV6-4 and J is TRBJ1-5, with D perhaps TRBD1 (5 bases). The germline V gene encodes CDR1 MRHNA and CDR2 SNTAGT. The CDR3 loop spans 12 amino acids. V gave up 4 bases and J gave up 9 bases, with 10 bases separating them. In nucleotides, the CDR3 is TGTGCCAGCAGTGTAGGGGTTATGCCCCAGCATTTT. Protein: CASSVGVMPQHF.

The rearrangement joins TRBV29-1 to TRBJ2-7; a weak D match, TRBD1 (7 bases). CDR1 and CDR2 from the germline V gene are SQVTM and ANQGSEA. V was pared by 8 bases and J by 0 bases, with 26 bases between. The CDR3 loop spans 17 amino acids. The CDR3 region is CSLWGGQASEVSYEQYF. CDR3 coding DNA: TGCAGCCTTTGGGGTGGACAGGCTAGCGAGGTCTCCTACGAGCAGTACTTC.